The sequence of this T cell receptor beta chain was determined in a study of blood T cell repertoires in COVID-19. Repertoires were generated with immunoSEQ multiplex PCR, while TCRdb's copy carries only in-frame clones and drops some. The top ten clones hold 0.7% of a sample with approximately 470,000 clones, 75% to 90% of them seen once. Germline CDR1 reads SGHNT; CDR2 reads YYREEE (reference sequence). The V and J ends lost 5 bases and 9 bases, in that order; junction bases with no gene match: 13. The length of the CDR3 is 17 residues. V is TRBV5-4 and J is TRBJ2-1; 14 bases match TRBD2. The clonotype originates from a woman between 18 and 30 years old who had recovered from COVID-19. Sequenced material: PBMCs or T cells enriched from blood (not recorded which). The chain's CDR3 is CASSSGLAGGDVLEQFF. The CDR3 region has the DNA TGTGCCAGCAGTTCTGGACTAGCGGGGGGCGATGTTCTTGAGCAGTTCTTC.